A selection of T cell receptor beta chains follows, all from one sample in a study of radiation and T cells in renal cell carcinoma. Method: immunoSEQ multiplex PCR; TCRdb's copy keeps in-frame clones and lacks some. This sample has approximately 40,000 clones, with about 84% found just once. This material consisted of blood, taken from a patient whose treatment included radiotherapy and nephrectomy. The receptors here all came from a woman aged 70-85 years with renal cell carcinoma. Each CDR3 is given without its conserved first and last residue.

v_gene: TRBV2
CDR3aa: ASSSGGTEAF

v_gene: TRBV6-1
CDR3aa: ASSEAGTRPWQPQH

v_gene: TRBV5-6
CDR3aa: ASMLMGTSGYGYT

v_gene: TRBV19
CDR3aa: ASSGGPGTGAWVEQF

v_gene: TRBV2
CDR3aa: ASSVVTGGSLIYGYT

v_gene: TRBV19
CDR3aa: ASSNRPGSGEKLF

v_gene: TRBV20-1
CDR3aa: SAPEAVGYT

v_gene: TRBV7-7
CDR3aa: ASSRNPGQNEQF

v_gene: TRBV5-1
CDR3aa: ASSLFGATSYEQY

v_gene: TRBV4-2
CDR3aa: ASSQDQSGGALGKNIQY

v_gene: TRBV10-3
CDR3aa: AISESGDPGELF

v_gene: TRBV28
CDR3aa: ALRGPRGYGYT

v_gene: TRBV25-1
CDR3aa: ASSGGLNSNQPQH

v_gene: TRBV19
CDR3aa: ASSVPGLAHNEQF

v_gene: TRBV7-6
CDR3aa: ASSLGQIGTSEAF

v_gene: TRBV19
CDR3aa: ASSAPHAEAKEEQY

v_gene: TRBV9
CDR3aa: ASSPGTSGSGANVLT

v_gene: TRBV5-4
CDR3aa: ASSLSGGPSGAKNIQY

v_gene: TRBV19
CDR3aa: ASSIGQGDEKLF

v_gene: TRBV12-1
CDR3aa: ASSLSGGTDTQY

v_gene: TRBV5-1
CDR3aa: ASSPDGQPQH

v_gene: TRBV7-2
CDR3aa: ASSLGHGAYEQY

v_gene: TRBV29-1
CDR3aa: SVANETQY

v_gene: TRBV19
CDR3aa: ASSIVTGHNEQF

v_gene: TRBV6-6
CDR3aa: ASRNLIQETQY

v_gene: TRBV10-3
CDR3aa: AISEMETQY

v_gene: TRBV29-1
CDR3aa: SVLDHRGLDEQY

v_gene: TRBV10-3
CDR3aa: AISAAGLNTEAF